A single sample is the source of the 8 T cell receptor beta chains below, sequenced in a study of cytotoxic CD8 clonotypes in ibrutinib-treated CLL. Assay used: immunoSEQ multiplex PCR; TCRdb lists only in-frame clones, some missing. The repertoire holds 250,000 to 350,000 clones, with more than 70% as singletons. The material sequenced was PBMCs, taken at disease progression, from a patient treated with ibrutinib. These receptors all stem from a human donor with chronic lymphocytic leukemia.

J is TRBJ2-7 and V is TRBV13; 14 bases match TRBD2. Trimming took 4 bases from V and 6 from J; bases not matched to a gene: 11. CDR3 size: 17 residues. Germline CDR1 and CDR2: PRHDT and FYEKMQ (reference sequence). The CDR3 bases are TGTGCCAGCAGCTCAGCCGGGACTAGCGGGAGCAGAGGCGAGCAGTACTTC. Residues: CASSSAGTSGSRGEQYF.

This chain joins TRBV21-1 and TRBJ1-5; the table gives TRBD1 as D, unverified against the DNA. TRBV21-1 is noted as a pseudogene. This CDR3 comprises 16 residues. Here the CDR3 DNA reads TGTGCCAGCAGCAGACGGGACACCCGTGGAAATCAGCCCCAGCATTTT. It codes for CASSRRDTRGNQPQHF.

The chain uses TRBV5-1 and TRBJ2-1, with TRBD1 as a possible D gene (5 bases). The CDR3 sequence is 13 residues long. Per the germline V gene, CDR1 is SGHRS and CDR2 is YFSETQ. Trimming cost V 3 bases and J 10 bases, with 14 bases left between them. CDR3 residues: CASSSSGLREQFF. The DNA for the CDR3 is TGCGCCAGCAGCTCATCAGGGTTACGAGAGCAGTTCTTC.

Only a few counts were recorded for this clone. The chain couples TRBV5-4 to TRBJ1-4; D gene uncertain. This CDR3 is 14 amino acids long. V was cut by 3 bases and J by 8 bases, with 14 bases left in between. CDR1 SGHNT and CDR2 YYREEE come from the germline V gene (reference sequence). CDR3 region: CASSWEGLREKLFF. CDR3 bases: TGTGCCAGCAGCTGGGAAGGGCTACGGGAAAAACTGTTTTTT.

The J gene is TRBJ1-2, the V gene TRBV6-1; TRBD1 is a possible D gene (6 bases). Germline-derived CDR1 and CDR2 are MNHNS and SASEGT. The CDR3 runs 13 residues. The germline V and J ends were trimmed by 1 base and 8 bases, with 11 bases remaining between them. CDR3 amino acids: CASSEVGAWGYTF. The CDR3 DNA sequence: TGTGCCAGCAGTGAAGTGGGGGCTTGGGGCTACACCTTC.

CDR3 DNA: TGTGCCAGCGCTAGCGGGAGGGCCGGCACAGATACGCAGTATTTT. As protein: CASASGRAGTDTQYF. The gene calls are TRBV6-5 and TRBJ2-3, with TRBD2 matching 12 bases. J lost 1 base, V lost 8 bases, and 4 bases had no gene match. Germline CDR1 MNHEY, CDR2 SVGAGI. CDR3 length: 15 residues.

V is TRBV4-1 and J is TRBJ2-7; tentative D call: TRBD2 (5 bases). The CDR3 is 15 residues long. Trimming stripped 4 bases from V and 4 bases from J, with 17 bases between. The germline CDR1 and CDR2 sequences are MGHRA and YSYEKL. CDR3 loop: CASSRLTQAGYEQYF. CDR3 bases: TGCGCCAGCAGCCGCCTAACGCAGGCGGGTTACGAGCAGTACTTC.

The CDR3 DNA reads TGTGCCAGCAGCCTCACGGGACGCGGGAGGAAAGATACGCAGTATTTT. Translation: CASSLTGRGRKDTQYF. The rearrangement joins TRBV28 to TRBJ2-3; 8 bases agree with TRBD2. This CDR3 spans 16 amino acids. Looked up from germline, CDR1 is MDHEN and CDR2 is SYDVKM. Trimming took 6 bases from V and 5 from J; bases not matched to a gene: 13.